The clone carrying this T cell receptor beta chain was detected only a few times. Its cognate antigen is unknown. Documented time point: newly diagnosed GD, antithyroid drugs for less than 3 months. The TCR library used RNA extracted from PBMCs. This CDR3 spans 15 amino acids. V was clipped by 6 bases and J by 8 bases; unmatched bases: 9. Germline CDR1 SNHLY, CDR2 FYNNEI. To make TCR beta libraries, researchers used iRepertoire HTBI primers and Arm-PCR of CDR3 regions. TCRdb processed the multiplex PCR reads anew with MiXCR; each CDR3 protein has one entry. The data contain under 500,000 distinct CDR3 sequences, about a sixth of them singletons. This specimen comes from a study of regulatory T cells in long-lasting Graves disease. Study-level information: Recently diagnosed Graves' patients had received antithyroid drugs for under 3 months.

Points from the study as a whole: Persistent Graves' patients showed less TCR diversity than newly diagnosed patients showed.

The sample also formed part of further work on T cells in Graves' hyperthyroidism and ophthalmopathy. That work states: Diagnosis of hyperthyroidism was new in patients aged 18 to 65, and its duration was under 2 months.

The clonotype was recovered from a woman aged 30 to 39 with Graves disease. The sample consisted of peripheral blood mononuclear cells (PBMCs), taken at new diagnosis, from a patient treated with antithyroid drugs. The J gene is TRBJ2-2, the V gene TRBV2; 10 bases fit TRBD2. The CDR3 protein is CASSGEGLATGELFF. The CDR3, as DNA: TGTGCCAGCAGCGGAGAGGGACTAGCGACGGGGGAGCTGTTTTTT.